Following are 13 T cell receptor beta chains from one sample sequenced in a study of T cell changes during pregnancy in multiple sclerosis. The table came from immunoSEQ multiplex PCR; TCRdb's copy has only in-frame clones and leaves some out. The sample has some 52,000 clones, approximately 92% seen once. The specimen was CD4+ T cells from peripheral blood mononuclear cells, collected in the third trimester of pregnancy. These receptors originate from a female donor with multiple sclerosis, enrolled in a pregnancy study.

This chain uses TRBV27 with TRBJ1-2; 8 bases agree with TRBD1. The germline CDR1 and CDR2 sequences are MNHEY and SMNVEV (reference sequence). This CDR3 region has 14 residues. Germline trimming cut 4 bases from V and 4 bases from J; bases unmatched to any gene: 5. The DNA of the CDR3 is TGTGCCAGCAGTTACACAGGGGGTCCCTATGGCTACACCTTC. This gives the protein CASSYTGGPYGYTF.

This chain links TRBV28 with TRBJ2-7; the D gene is possibly TRBD2 (6 bases). The germline V gene encodes CDR1 MDHEN and CDR2 SYDVKM. The CDR3 length is 14 residues. Trimming stripped 2 bases from V and 5 bases from J, with 13 bases between. CDR3 sequence: CASSLTAGSDEQYF. The CDR3 coding sequence is TGTGCCAGCAGTTTAACGGCGGGAAGTGACGAGCAGTACTTC.

The gene calls are TRBV30 and TRBJ2-1; D is uncertain. Trimming stripped 2 bases from V and 0 bases from J, with 14 bases between. This CDR3 is 16 amino acids long. Per germline, CDR1 GTSNPN and CDR2 SVGIG (reference sequence). The CDR3 region is CAWSTESASSYNEQFF. For the CDR3, the DNA is TGTGCCTGGAGTACCGAGAGCGCTAGCTCCTACAATGAGCAGTTCTTC.

This clone was counted once. The gene calls are TRBV6-6 and TRBJ2-1; 10 nucleotides align to TRBD2. V lost 6 bases and J lost 3; bases outside the gene matches: 8. This CDR3 is built from 16 residues. Germline CDR1 and CDR2: MNHNY and SVGAGI (reference sequence). CDR3 DNA: TGTGCCAGCAGCTCTAGCGGGAGAGGGATCTACAATGAGCAGTTCTTC. Its translation is CASSSSGRGIYNEQFF.

The rearrangement joins TRBV27 to TRBJ2-1; 11 nucleotides align to TRBD2. Germline values: CDR1 MNHEY, CDR2 SMNVEV (reference sequence). This CDR3 has 16 residues. Germline trimming cut 5 bases from V and 4 bases from J; bases unmatched to any gene: 7. The CDR3 region has the DNA TGTGCCAGCAGTCCCCGGGGACTAGCGGTTTACAATGAGCAGTTCTTC. Its protein product is CASSPRGLAVYNEQFF.

This rearrangement joins TRBV6-1 to TRBJ2-2; 9 bases line up with TRBD2. Germline V gives CDR1 MNHNS, CDR2 SASEGT. The V segment lost 3 bases and the J segment 6 bases; nucleotides outside the gene matches: 5. This CDR3 region has 15 residues. CDR3 sequence (DNA): TGTGCCAGCAGTGAGGTTCTAGCGGGATCCGGGGAGCTGTTTTTT. It translates to CASSEVLAGSGELFF.

The chain couples TRBV6-6 to TRBJ1-3, with a weak D call TRBD1 (5 bases). Trimming removed 6 bases at V and 4 bases at J, with 19 bases between. The CDR3 totals 16 residues. In germline, CDR1 is MNHNY, CDR2 SVGAGI (reference sequence). The CDR3 here is CASRPTQGSGGNTIYF. The CDR3 bases are TGTGCCAGCAGACCGACTCAGGGTTCGGGCGGAAACACCATATATTTT.

The chain combines TRBV30 with TRBJ1-1; possibly TRBD1 for D (6 bases). Deletions cut 2 bases from V and 7 bases from J, with 8 bases between. The germline gives CDR1 GTSNPN, CDR2 SVGIG (reference sequence). This CDR3 spans 11 amino acids. The CDR3 DNA sequence: TGTGCCTGGAGTCAAGGGGGTGAAGCTTTCTTT. The encoded protein is CAWSQGGEAFF.

The rearrangement joins TRBV5-1 to TRBJ2-2; D call uncertain. Germline V gives CDR1 SGHRS, CDR2 YFSETQ. The CDR3 has 15 amino acids. V was trimmed by 4 bases and J by 1 base, leaving 11 bases between them. The CDR3 is CASSAETVNTGELFF. In DNA, the CDR3 is TGCGCCAGCAGCGCGGAGACGGTGAACACCGGGGAGCTGTTTTTT.

Here the CDR3 DNA reads TGTGCCAGCAGCTTAGGAACCCCGACAGGCCCCAGGGGTGAAAAACTGTTTTTT. This codes for CASSLGTPTGPRGEKLFF. This chain uses TRBV7-9 with TRBJ1-4; the D gene is possibly TRBD1 (6 bases). Per germline, CDR1 SEHNR and CDR2 FQNEAQ (reference sequence). The CDR3 extends over 18 amino acids. The V gene lost 1 base and the J gene lost 7 bases, with 22 bases spanning the gap.

The CDR3 nucleotides read TGTGCCAGTAGTATCCTGTCCGGGACTGAAGCTTTCTTT. It is translated as CASSILSGTEAFF. The rearrangement uses TRBV19 and TRBJ1-1, with D uncertain. The CDR3 extends over 13 amino acids. CDR1 and CDR2 from the germline V gene are LNHDA and SQIVND (reference sequence). Trimming removed 3 bases at V and 5 bases at J, with 10 bases between.

This clone was seen a few times. The chain uses TRBV11-1 and TRBJ1-6; 9 bases fit TRBD1. The V gene end was trimmed by 0 bases and the J gene end by 10 bases; junction bases not matched to a gene: 7. The CDR3 runs 16 residues. CDR1 and CDR2 from the germline V gene are SGHAT and FQDESV (reference sequence). The CDR3 bases are TGTGCCAGCAGCTTAGCGGGGACAGGGAAAGGATCACCCCTCCACTTT. It encodes CASSLAGTGKGSPLHF.

V and J are TRBV10-2 and TRBJ1-4; no clear D. V shed 2 bases and J shed 5 bases, with 9 bases lying between them. Germline V gene data show CDR1 as WSHSY and CDR2 as SAAADI. This CDR3 spans 14 amino acids. CDR3 nucleotide sequence: TGCGCCAGCAGTGAGCCGGGAGAGAATGAAAAACTGTTTTTT. As protein: CASSEPGENEKLFF.